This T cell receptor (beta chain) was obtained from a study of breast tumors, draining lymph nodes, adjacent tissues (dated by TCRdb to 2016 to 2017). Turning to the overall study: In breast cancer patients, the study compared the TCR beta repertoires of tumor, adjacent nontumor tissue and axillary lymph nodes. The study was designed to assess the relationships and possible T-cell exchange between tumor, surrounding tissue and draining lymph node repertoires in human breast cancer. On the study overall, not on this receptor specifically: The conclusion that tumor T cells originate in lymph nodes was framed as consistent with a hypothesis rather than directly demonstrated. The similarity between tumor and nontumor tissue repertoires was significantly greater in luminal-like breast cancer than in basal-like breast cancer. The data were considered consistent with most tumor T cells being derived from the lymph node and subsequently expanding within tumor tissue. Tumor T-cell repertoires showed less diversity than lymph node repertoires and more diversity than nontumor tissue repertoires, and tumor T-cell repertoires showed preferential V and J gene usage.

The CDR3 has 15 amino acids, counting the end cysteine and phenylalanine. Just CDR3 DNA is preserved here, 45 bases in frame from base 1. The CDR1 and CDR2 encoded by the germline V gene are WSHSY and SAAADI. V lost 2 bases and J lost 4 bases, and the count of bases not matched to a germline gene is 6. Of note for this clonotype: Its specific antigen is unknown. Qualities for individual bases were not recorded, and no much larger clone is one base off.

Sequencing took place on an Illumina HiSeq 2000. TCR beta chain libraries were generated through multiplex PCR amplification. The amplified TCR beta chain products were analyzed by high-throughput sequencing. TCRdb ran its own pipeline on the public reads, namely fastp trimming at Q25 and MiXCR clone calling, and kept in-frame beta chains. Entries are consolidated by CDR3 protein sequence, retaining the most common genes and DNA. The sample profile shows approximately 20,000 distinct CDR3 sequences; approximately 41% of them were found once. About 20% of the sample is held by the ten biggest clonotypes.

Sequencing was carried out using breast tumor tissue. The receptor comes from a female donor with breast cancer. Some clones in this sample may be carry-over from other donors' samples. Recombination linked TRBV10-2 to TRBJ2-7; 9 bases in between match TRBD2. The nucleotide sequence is TGCGCCAGCAGTGAGGCGGGGGGGGCGAGGTACGAGCAGTACTTC. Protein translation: CASSEAGGARYEQYF.